A single sample is the source of the 3 T cell receptor beta chains below, sequenced in a study of blood T cell repertoires in COVID-19. Libraries were prepared by immunoSEQ multiplex PCR; TCRdb keeps only in-frame clonotypes and omits some of them. This sample has about 150,000 clones, with approximately 85% found just once. The sample consisted of peripheral blood. Receptors originate from a human donor with acute or convalescent COVID-19. The donor label of this sample is uncertain.

The V gene is TRBV5-4, the J gene TRBJ2-7, with 7 bases identical to TRBD1. Unmatched junction bases numbered 3, after V lost 4 bases and J lost 2 bases. The CDR3 runs 13 residues. Germline CDR1 and CDR2: SGHNT and YYREEE (reference sequence). The CDR3 reads CASSRQGTYEQYV. The CDR3 nucleotides are TGTGCCAGCAGCCGACAGGGCACCTACGAGCAGTACGTC.

This clone turned up a few times. This rearrangement joins TRBV13 to TRBJ2-1; D may be TRBD2 (6 bases). CDR3 length equals 14 residues. Trimming removed 3 bases from V and 9 bases from J, with 15 bases in between. In germline, CDR1 is PRHDT, CDR2 FYEKMQ (reference sequence). The CDR3 nucleotides read TGTGCCAGCAGCTTGGGGACTTGGAGGATTGAGCAGTTCTTC. This gives the protein CASSLGTWRIEQFF. The whole variable domain, remainder taken from reference TRBV13 and TRBJ2-1, is AAGVIQSPRHLIKEKRETATLKCYPIPRHDTVYWYQQGPGQDPQFLISFYEKMQSDKGSIPDRFSAQQFSDYHSELNMSSLELGDSALYFCASSLGTWRIEQFFGPGTRLTVL.

The rearrangement uses TRBV29-1 and TRBJ2-7; D is perhaps TRBD1 (6 bases). The CDR3 covers 12 residues. From germline, CDR1 is SQVTM and CDR2 ANQGSEA. Trimming stripped 6 bases from V and 4 bases from J, with 13 bases between. The CDR3 region has the DNA TGCAGCGTCGGGACACCGTCATACGAGCAGTACTTC. Protein sequence: CSVGTPSYEQYF.